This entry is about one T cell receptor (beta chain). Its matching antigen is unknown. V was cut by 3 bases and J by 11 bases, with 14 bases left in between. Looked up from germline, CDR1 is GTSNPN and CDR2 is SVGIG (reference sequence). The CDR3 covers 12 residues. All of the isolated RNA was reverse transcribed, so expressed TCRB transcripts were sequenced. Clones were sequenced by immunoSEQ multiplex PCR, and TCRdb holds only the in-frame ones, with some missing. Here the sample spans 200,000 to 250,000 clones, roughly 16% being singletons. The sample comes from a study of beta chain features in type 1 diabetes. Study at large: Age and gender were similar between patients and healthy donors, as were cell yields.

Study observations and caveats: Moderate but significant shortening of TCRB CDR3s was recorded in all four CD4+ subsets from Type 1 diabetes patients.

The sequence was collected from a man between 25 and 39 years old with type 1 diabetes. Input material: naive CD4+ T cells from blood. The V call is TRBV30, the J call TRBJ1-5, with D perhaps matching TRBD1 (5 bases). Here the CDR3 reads CAWSKTQGTQHF. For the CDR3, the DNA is TGTGCCTGGAGCAAGACCCAGGGCACCCAGCATTTT.